This T cell receptor beta chain was captured by sequencing in a study of CD8 T cells in ankylosing spondylitis. Overall study results and limits: Seemingly characteristic of ankylosing spondylitis blood was a TCR beta motif consisting of about 8 highly homologous variants.

In this sample, this clonotype turned up many times. Its specificity is not known. V shed 3 bases, J shed 2 bases, and the junction held 8 bases outside the gene matches. The CDR3 loop spans 16 amino acids. Looked up from germline, CDR1 is SGHRS and CDR2 is YFSETQ. A single record per CDR3 protein comes from TCRdb applying MiXCR to the 5' RACE reads. The sample contains 350,000 to 550,000 distinct CDR3 sequences, 26% of which appear only once. This TCR came from a male donor with ankylosing spondylitis. Sequenced sample: blood, either unsorted or a sorted T cell fraction (not recorded which). This sequence joins TRBV5-1 and TRBJ2-3, with TRBD2 matching 8 bases. CDR3 sequence reads: CASSSGLASNTDTQYF. The CDR3, as DNA: TGCGCCAGCAGCTCTGGACTAGCATCTAACACAGATACGCAGTATTTT.